Listed here are 26 T cell receptor beta chains from one sample, sequenced in a study of control samples from healthy donors and cancer patients. This table comes from immunoSEQ multiplex PCR, and its TCRdb copy is limited to in-frame clones, with some not included. The sample records over 8,000 clones, approximately 91% being singletons. Sequenced: PBMCs. The receptors were gathered from a man in his fifties or sixties with colorectal cancer.

The chain employs TRBV24-1 and TRBJ2-2, with D possibly matching TRBD1 (6 bases). Per the germline V gene, CDR1 is KGHDR and CDR2 is SFDVKD. Trimming shortened V by 4 bases and J by 0 bases, and 8 bases separated the two germline ends. This CDR3 has 15 amino acids. The CDR3 nucleotides read TGTGCCACCAGTGACTGGACAGCGAACACCGGGGAGCTGTTTTTT. Its translation is CATSDWTANTGELFF.

The chain has TRBV27 and TRBJ2-7; D remains unclear. The germline CDR1 and CDR2 sequences are MNHEY and SMNVEV (reference sequence). CDR3 length: 14 residues. Trimming left V 1 base short and J 2 bases short, with 9 bases between. This chain's CDR3 is CASSLFSTAYEQYF. In nucleotides, the CDR3 is TGTGCCAGCAGTTTATTCAGTACTGCCTACGAGCAGTACTTC.

The chain is built from TRBV27 and TRBJ2-3, with TRBD1 identical over 9 bases. Germline V lookup: CDR1 MNHEY, CDR2 SMNVEV (reference sequence). V shed 8 bases and J 5 bases; nucleotides not matched to a gene: 8. CDR3 length equals 14 residues. The CDR3 here is CASRGQGKGDTQYF. CDR3 sequence (DNA): TGTGCCAGCCGAGGACAGGGGAAAGGAGATACGCAGTATTTT.

The chain combines TRBV5-6 with TRBJ2-5; possible D gene TRBD2, 5 bases. This CDR3 is built from 14 residues. Per germline, CDR1 SGHDT and CDR2 YYEEEE. Trimming took off 2 bases at V and 1 base at J, with 9 bases between the two ends. CDR3 bases: TGTGCCAGCAGCTTTGTGGGAGTCCAAGAGACCCAGTACTTC. The encoded protein is CASSFVGVQETQYF.

The chain links TRBV10-3 to TRBJ1-2; a possible D gene is TRBD1 (5 bases). Trimming cost V 0 bases and J 4 bases, with 12 bases left between them. The length of the CDR3 is 15 residues. Per the germline V gene, CDR1 is ENHRY and CDR2 is SYGVKD. CDR3: CAISESRQGTYGYTF. CDR3 sequence (DNA): TGTGCCATCAGTGAGTCTCGGCAGGGAACCTATGGCTACACCTTC.

This clone has just a few counts. The V gene is TRBV9, the J gene TRBJ1-5; 7 bases are shared with TRBD1. The CDR3 covers 15 residues. Trimming took 0 bases from V and 9 from J; bases not matched to a gene: 9. The germline CDR1 and CDR2 sequences are SGDLS and YYNGEE. CDR3 nucleotides: TGTGCCAGCAGCGTAGATGGTGGTAGGGGGCGGCCCCAGCATTTT. Amino acids: CASSVDGGRGRPQHF.

The chain combines TRBV6-2 or TRBV6-3 with TRBJ1-1; D may be TRBD1 (5 bases). Deletions cut 1 base from V and 3 bases from J, with 9 bases between. This CDR3 is built from 14 residues. The germline gives CDR1 MNHEY, CDR2 SVGEGT. CDR3 sequence: CASSYFDRYTEAFF. Written as DNA, the CDR3 is TGTGCCAGCAGTTACTTCGACAGATACACTGAAGCTTTCTTT.

The gene calls are TRBV9 and TRBJ2-1; no definite D call. Germline V gene sequence: CDR1 SGDLS, CDR2 YYNGEE. CDR3 length: 13 residues. Trimming removed 7 bases from V and 5 bases from J, with 13 bases in between. CDR3 region: CASSKDVNNEQFF. As DNA, the CDR3 is TGTGCCAGCTCCAAGGACGTCAACAATGAGCAGTTCTTC.

The rearrangement joins TRBV18 to TRBJ1-2, with D perhaps TRBD1 (5 bases). Trimming took off 3 bases at V and 8 bases at J, with 13 bases between the two ends. There are 13 residues in the CDR3. Per the germline V gene, CDR1 is KGHSH and CDR2 is LQKENI. CDR3 region: CASSPSGDGGYTF. The CDR3 DNA reads TGTGCCAGCTCACCTTCCGGGGACGGGGGCTACACCTTC.

The rearrangement uses TRBV20-1 and TRBJ1-1; no reliable D call. V was trimmed by 6 bases and J by 2 bases, leaving 7 bases between them. Germline CDR1 reads DFQATT; CDR2 reads SNEGSKA (reference sequence). The CDR3 contains 11 residues. CDR3 protein: CSAPRNTEAFF. As DNA, the CDR3 is TGCAGTGCCCCCCGTAACACTGAAGCTTTCTTT.

The rearrangement links TRBV20-1 to TRBJ2-5; no reliable D call. This CDR3 region has 11 residues. The germline CDR1 and CDR2 sequences are DFQATT and SNEGSKA (reference sequence). The V end lost 6 bases, the J end lost 4 bases, and 9 bases lay between the germline ends. CDR3 nucleotide sequence: TGCAGTGCCGAAAAAGGAGAGACCCAGTACTTC. Translated: CSAEKGETQYF.

This sequence joins TRBV5-1 and TRBJ1-6, with D perhaps TRBD1 (6 bases). The V end was cut by 4 bases, the J end by 6 bases, with 11 bases between. This CDR3 is 14 amino acids long. Germline assignment: CDR1 SGHRS and CDR2 YFSETQ. This CDR3 reads CASSVGAANSPLHF. The CDR3 nucleotides read TGCGCCAGCAGCGTGGGGGCGGCTAATTCACCCCTCCACTTT. Combining the CDR3 with reference TRBV5-1 and TRBJ1-6 gives the whole variable domain KAGVTQTPRYLIKTRGQQVTLSCSPISGHRSVSWYQQTPGQGLQFLFEYFSETQRNKGNFPGRFSGRQFSNSRSEMNVSTLELGDSALYLCASSVGAANSPLHFGNGTRLTVT.

The chain uses TRBV5-1 and TRBJ2-5, with D possibly TRBD1 on 6 matching bases. Germline-derived CDR1 and CDR2 are SGHRS and YFSETQ. This CDR3 spans 15 amino acids. V was shortened by 5 bases and J by 4 bases, with 18 bases between the two germline ends. CDR3 nucleotide sequence: TGCGCCAGCAGGCTTACAGGGCTGGGAGCAGAGACCCAGTACTTC. Residues: CASRLTGLGAETQYF.

In its sample, this clone was seen a few times. The gene calls are TRBV7-9 and TRBJ2-7, with D perhaps matching TRBD1 (6 bases). CDR1 and CDR2 (germline): SEHNR, FQNEAQ (reference sequence). Trimming left V 3 bases short and J 0 bases short, with 9 bases between. The CDR3 runs 14 residues. CDR3 coding DNA: TGTGCCAGCAGCTTGACGGACAGCTCCTACGAGCAGTACTTC. Its protein is CASSLTDSSYEQYF.

The V gene is TRBV7-9, the J gene TRBJ2-2; D uncertain. This CDR3 spans 13 amino acids. The germline gives CDR1 SEHNR, CDR2 FQNEAQ (reference sequence). Trimming took 1 base from V and 4 from J, leaving 4 bases between them. The CDR3 DNA is TGTGCCAGCAGCTTAGGGGGCACCGGGGAGCTGTTTTTT. Amino acid sequence: CASSLGGTGELFF. Full variable domain (rest looked up from reference TRBV7-9 and TRBJ2-2): DTGVSQNPRHKITKRGQNVTFRCDPISEHNRLYWYRQTLGQGPEFLTYFQNEAQLEKSRLLSDRFSAERPKGSFSTLEIQRTEQGDSAMYLCASSLGGTGELFFGEGSRLTVL.

The V gene is TRBV28, the J gene TRBJ2-5; TRBD1 agrees at 7 bases. The CDR3 loop spans 17 amino acids. Germline assignment: CDR1 MDHEN and CDR2 SYDVKM. The junction had 10 bases not matched to a gene; V was cut back by 3 bases and J by 0 bases. The CDR3 nucleotides read TGTGCCAGCAGTTTTTCACAGGGGATACCGTACCAAGAGACCCAGTACTTC. Translation gives CASSFSQGIPYQETQYF. The whole variable domain, filled in from reference TRBV28 and TRBJ2-5, reads DVKVTQSSRYLVKRTGEKVFLECVQDMDHENMFWYRQDPGLGLRLIYFSYDVKMKEKGDIPEGYSVSREKKERFSLILESASTNQTSMYLCASSFSQGIPYQETQYFGPGTRLLVL.

The chain links TRBV19 to TRBJ2-7; D unclear. V was shortened by 7 bases and J by 0 bases, with 4 bases between the two germline ends. This CDR3 has 11 residues. Looked up from germline, CDR1 is LNHDA and CDR2 is SQIVND (reference sequence). The CDR3 reads CASNFSYEQYF. DNA for the CDR3: TGTGCCAGTAACTTCTCCTACGAGCAGTACTTC. Based on the CDR3 plus reference TRBV19 and TRBJ2-7, the full variable domain is DGGITQSPKYLFRKEGQNVTLSCEQNLNHDAMYWYRQDPGQGLRLIYYSQIVNDFQKGDIAEGYSVSREKKESFPLTVTSAQKNPTAFYLCASNFSYEQYFGPGTRLTVT.

The chain combines TRBV5-4 with TRBJ2-5; tentative D call: TRBD1 (7 bases). The CDR3 has 14 amino acids. The germline gives CDR1 SGHNT, CDR2 YYREEE (reference sequence). Trimming cost V 0 bases and J 5 bases, with 11 bases left between them. CDR3 sequence: CASSLGSGGETQYF. The DNA for the CDR3 is TGTGCCAGCAGCTTGGGGTCAGGGGGGGAGACCCAGTACTTC.

The rearrangement uses TRBV4-3 and TRBJ2-7; 8 nucleotides line up with TRBD2. The CDR3 is made up of 16 amino acids. Unmatched junction bases numbered 4, after V lost 0 bases and J lost 0 bases. Germline V gene lookup returns CDR1 LGHNA and CDR2 YSLEER. This CDR3 is CASSQDSRGGSYEQYF. CDR3 coding DNA: TGCGCCAGCAGCCAAGATTCCCGGGGGGGCTCCTACGAGCAGTACTTC.

This rearrangement joins TRBV6-6 to TRBJ2-5; possibly TRBD2 for D (5 bases). The CDR3 is made up of 12 amino acids. Germline V gives CDR1 MNHNY, CDR2 SVGAGI (reference sequence). V was trimmed by 2 bases and J by 5 bases, leaving 6 bases between them. CDR3 loop: CASSYASETQYF. DNA for the CDR3: TGTGCCAGCAGTTACGCTAGCGAGACCCAGTACTTC.

V usage is TRBV2 and J usage is TRBJ1-6; D not resolved. Germline V gene sequence: CDR1 SNHLY, CDR2 FYNNEI. CDR3 length: 15 residues. V was trimmed by 8 bases and J by 10 bases, leaving 21 bases between them. The CDR3 spells CASLLSWTRRSPLHF. The CDR3 nucleotides read TGTGCCAGCCTTTTATCATGGACCCGAAGGTCACCCCTCCACTTT.

The chain employs TRBV4-3 and TRBJ2-1; a weak D match, TRBD2 (7 bases). Germline V gene lookup returns CDR1 LGHNA and CDR2 YSLEER. The CDR3 has 16 residues. The germline V and J ends were trimmed by 4 bases and 2 bases, with 15 bases remaining between them. The chain's CDR3 is CASSPRLRGPYNEQFF. The CDR3 DNA is TGCGCCAGCAGCCCTCGGTTGCGGGGGCCCTACAATGAGCAGTTCTTC.

The chain couples TRBV5-6 to TRBJ1-1; D remains ambiguous. This CDR3 comprises 15 residues. V was pared by 0 bases and J by 0 bases, with 9 bases between. Germline-derived CDR1 and CDR2 are SGHDT and YYEEEE. The DNA of the CDR3 is TGTGCCAGCAGCTTGGTTGGCCTTATGAACACTGAAGCTTTCTTT. Translation: CASSLVGLMNTEAFF.

The genes are TRBV5-1 and TRBJ1-1; a possible D gene is TRBD1 (5 bases). Germline V CDR1 and CDR2: SGHRS, YFSETQ. V was trimmed by 0 bases and J by 1 base, leaving 10 bases between them. This CDR3 has 15 residues. The CDR3 nucleotides are TGCGCCAGCAGCTTGGCCCCGACAGAGAACACTGAAGCTTTCTTT. Protein product: CASSLAPTENTEAFF.

The V gene is TRBV11-2, the J gene TRBJ2-7; TRBD2 is a possible D gene (6 bases). The germline V gene has CDR1 SGHAT and CDR2 FQNNGV. CDR3 length equals 15 residues. V lost 0 bases and J lost 0, with 9 bases in between. CDR3 loop: CASSLEAGHSYEQYF. For the CDR3, the DNA is TGTGCCAGCAGCTTAGAGGCGGGGCACTCCTACGAGCAGTACTTC.

The gene calls are TRBV7-3 and TRBJ2-3, with D tentatively TRBD2 (5 bases). CDR1 is SGHTA, CDR2 FQGTGA, per germline. V was shortened by 5 bases and J by 6 bases, with 12 bases between the two germline ends. The CDR3 is 13 residues long. As DNA, the CDR3 is TGTGCCAGCAGCCCCTCCCCGGGGGATACGCAGTATTTT. Its translation is CASSPSPGDTQYF. Combining the CDR3 with reference TRBV7-3 and TRBJ2-3 gives the whole variable domain GAGVSQTPSNKVTEKGKYVELRCDPISGHTALYWYRQSLGQGPEFLIYFQGTGAADDSGLPNDRFFAVRPEGSVSTLKIQRTERGDSAVYLCASSPSPGDTQYFGPGTRLTVL.